These 30 T cell receptor beta chains share one sample of origin, sequenced in a study of response to subunit inactivated influenza vaccine. From the RT-PCR reads, TCRdb called clonotypes with MiXCR, one entry per CDR3 protein. The table has 450,000 to 600,000 distinct CDR3 sequences, about 17% seen once. Source: CD4+ T cells sorted from PBMCs, taken about 24 months after vaccination. These TCRs come from a man between 50 and 69 years old who received an inactivated influenza vaccine.

This clonotype was counted between two and nine times. The genes are TRBV7-2 and TRBJ2-3; D ambiguous. Germline values: CDR1 SGHTA, CDR2 FQGNSA. V was cut by 3 bases and J by 5 bases, with 12 bases left in between. This CDR3 comprises 14 residues. CDR3 DNA: TGTGCCAGCAGCTTGGCTGCCTACTTAGATACGCAGTATTTT. It encodes CASSLAAYLDTQYF.

J is TRBJ2-2 and V is TRBV5-5; no reliable D call. Trimming left V 4 bases short and J 9 bases short, with 13 bases between. Per the germline V gene, CDR1 is SGHKS and CDR2 is YYEKEE (reference sequence). The CDR3 sequence is 13 residues long. In DNA form, the CDR3 reads TGTGCCAGCAGCGACATCGGCGAGCGGGAGCTGTTTTTT. It specifies CASSDIGERELFF.

This clonotype was detected only a few times. This rearrangement joins TRBV6-1 to TRBJ2-7; 7 positions match TRBD1. Germline loops: CDR1 MNHNS, CDR2 SASEGT. V was pared by 5 bases and J by 3 bases, with 10 bases of the junction left unmatched. The CDR3 is 15 residues long. In DNA form, the CDR3 reads TGTGCCAGCAGTCCCGAGACAGGGAAAGACTACGAGCAGTACTTC. It translates to CASSPETGKDYEQYF.

This chain uses TRBV7-2 with TRBJ2-5, with 7 bases matching TRBD2. V trimming: 6 bases; J trimming: 5 bases; junction bases outside the gene matches: 15. CDR1 is SGHTA and CDR2 is FQGNSA in the germline V gene. CDR3 length equals 16 residues. The CDR3 spells CASRPGGMGRVETQYF. In DNA, the CDR3 is TGTGCCAGCAGACCGGGGGGAATGGGAAGAGTGGAGACCCAGTACTTC.

This chain joins TRBV1 and TRBJ2-1; the D call in the table, TRBD2, was not verified against the DNA. TRBV1 is a pseudogene. The CDR3 runs 17 residues. For the CDR3, the DNA is TGCACCAGCAGCCAGGCCCCTAGCGGGAGGCCCTACAATGAGCAGTTCTTC. Its protein is CTSSQAPSGRPYNEQFF.

This clonotype was observed a handful of times. The genes are TRBV29-1 and TRBJ2-5; perhaps TRBD1 as D (5 bases). The germline V and J ends were trimmed by 6 bases and 3 bases, with 11 bases remaining between them. The CDR3 extends over 12 amino acids. Per germline, CDR1 SQVTM and CDR2 ANQGSEA. The CDR3, as DNA: TGCAGCGTACAGGATTTCGAAGAGACCCAGTACTTC. Amino acid sequence: CSVQDFEETQYF.

In this sample, this clonotype turned up a few times. The CDR3 here is CSARRTSGVYNEQFF. CDR3 coding DNA: TGCAGTGCTAGGAGGACTAGCGGGGTTTACAATGAGCAGTTCTTC. The genes are TRBV20-1 and TRBJ2-1; 12 nucleotides align to TRBD2. Trimming took 3 bases from V and 4 from J; bases not matched to a gene: 4. Germline values: CDR1 DFQATT, CDR2 SNEGSKA (reference sequence). The CDR3 has 15 amino acids.

This clonotype was observed a few times. The chain joins TRBV10-3 to TRBJ2-7, with 7 nucleotides matching TRBD1. Germline assignment: CDR1 ENHRY and CDR2 SYGVKD. This CDR3 spans 14 amino acids. J lost 2 bases, V lost 6 bases, and 7 bases had no gene match. The CDR3, as DNA: TGTGCCATCAGCGAGGGACAGCGACCCTACGAGCAGTACTTC. Its protein is CAISEGQRPYEQYF.

The V call is TRBV3-1, the J call TRBJ2-3; D perhaps matches TRBD2 (6 bases). V lost 5 bases and J 5 bases, leaving 11 bases between the germline ends. The germline gives CDR1 LGHDT, CDR2 YNNKEL (reference sequence). The CDR3 is 13 residues long. CDR3 nucleotide sequence: TGTGCCAGCAGCAACCCCGGGGGAGATACGCAGTATTTT. Residues: CASSNPGGDTQYF.

This clonotype was found a few times. The chain links TRBV6-5 to TRBJ1-6, with D possibly being TRBD1 (5 bases). From germline, CDR1 is MNHEY and CDR2 SVGAGI. Trimming cost V 2 bases and J 7 bases, with 12 bases left between them. CDR3 length: 15 residues. The CDR3 spells CASSYGAERNSPLHF. The CDR3 DNA follows: TGTGCCAGCAGTTACGGGGCCGAGAGGAATTCACCCCTCCACTTT.

There are a few counts of this clonotype. The chain is built from TRBV12-3 or TRBV12-4 and TRBJ1-1; 7 bases line up with TRBD1. The CDR3 runs 15 residues. Trimming cost V 4 bases and J 4 bases; bases outside gene matches: 9. As DNA, the CDR3 is TGTGCCAGCAGTTCAACGACAGGGCGGGGCACTGAAGCTTTCTTT. It translates to CASSSTTGRGTEAFF.

The table lists this clonotype with many counts. The V and J genes are TRBV10-3 and TRBJ1-2, with D perhaps TRBD1 (5 bases). This CDR3 contains 13 residues. Germline assignment: CDR1 ENHRY and CDR2 SYGVKD. Trimming cost V 6 bases and J 4 bases, with 12 bases left between them. In nucleotides, the CDR3 is TGTGCCATCAGGGACCGGGACGGCTATGGCTACACCTTC. Its translation: CAIRDRDGYGYTF.

A few counts support this clonotype. This rearrangement joins TRBV20-1 to TRBJ2-2, with 7 bases identical to TRBD1. V shed 6 bases and J 6 bases; nucleotides not matched to a gene: 7. This CDR3 spans 13 amino acids. The germline CDR1 and CDR2 sequences are DFQATT and SNEGSKA (reference sequence). Here the CDR3 DNA reads TGCAGTGCCCATCAAGGACAGGCCGGGGAGCTGTTTTTT. It encodes CSAHQGQAGELFF.

The V call is TRBV7-2, the J call TRBJ1-4; D unresolved. The CDR3 contains 15 residues. V was shortened by 3 bases and J by 0 bases, with 8 bases between the two germline ends. Germline V gives CDR1 SGHTA, CDR2 FQGNSA. The CDR3 sequence: CASSFFRTTNEKLFF. The CDR3 DNA reads TGTGCCAGCAGCTTTTTCAGGACAACTAATGAAAAACTGTTTTTT.

This clonotype came up many times. The V and J genes are TRBV5-1 and TRBJ2-1; 8 bases line up with TRBD1. The CDR3 totals 15 residues. Germline V gene sequence: CDR1 SGHRS, CDR2 YFSETQ. J lost 7 bases, V lost 1 base, and 7 bases had no gene match. The CDR3 protein is CASSLQQGVGNEQFF. The CDR3 bases are TGCGCCAGCAGCTTGCAACAGGGGGTCGGAAATGAGCAGTTCTTC.

This clonotype was picked up a small number of times. This chain uses TRBV6-1 with TRBJ1-2; 7 bases line up with TRBD1. The CDR3 runs 17 residues. V dropped 6 bases and J dropped 0; count of bases not matched to a gene: 13. Germline V gives CDR1 MNHNS, CDR2 SASEGT. Here the CDR3 reads CASSPNPGQRANYGYTF. The CDR3 DNA is TGTGCCAGCAGCCCGAACCCGGGACAGCGAGCTAACTATGGCTACACCTTC.

The V gene is TRBV20-1, the J gene TRBJ2-1; perhaps TRBD2 as D (6 bases). Germline V gene data show CDR1 as DFQATT and CDR2 as SNEGSKA (reference sequence). The CDR3 is 13 amino acids. The CDR3 nucleotides are TGCAGGGGGGGTTTAACCTCCTACAATGAGCAGTTCTTC. Residues: CRGGLTSYNEQFF.

This clonotype was seen many times. Germline is not matched at one junction end, which may reflect a read error. The chain is built from TRBV28 and TRBJ2-2; 7 bases are shared with TRBD1. The CDR3 is made up of 13 amino acids. Germline V lookup: CDR1 MDHEN, CDR2 SYDVKM. The CDR3 sequence: CASRTGNTGELFF. The CDR3 bases are TGCGCCAGCAGGACAGGGAACACCGGGGAGCTGTTTTTT.

This clonotype appeared a few times. This chain connects TRBV7-9 to TRBJ2-3; 9 bases align to TRBD2. The length of the CDR3 is 16 residues. The germline CDR1 and CDR2 sequences are SEHNR and FQNEAQ (reference sequence). The junction had 7 bases not matched to a gene; V was cut back by 2 bases and J by 4 bases. In nucleotides, the CDR3 is TGTGCCAGCAGCTTACGTAGCGGGAGCGATGCAGATACGCAGTATTTT. Translation: CASSLRSGSDADTQYF.

Many counts were recorded for this clonotype. The rearrangement joins TRBV11-2 to TRBJ1-5; perhaps TRBD1 as D (5 bases). This CDR3 region has 13 residues. The germline V gene has CDR1 SGHAT and CDR2 FQNNGV. V was clipped by 5 bases and J by 5 bases, with 10 bases between them. CDR3 protein: CASSPRGDQPQHF. DNA of the CDR3: TGTGCCAGCAGCCCCCGAGGGGATCAGCCCCAGCATTTT.

The rearrangement joins TRBV29-1 to TRBJ2-7; 11 nucleotides line up with TRBD1. V lost 5 bases and J lost 6; bases outside the gene matches: 12. The germline gives CDR1 SQVTM, CDR2 ANQGSEA. The CDR3 sequence is 15 residues long. CDR3: CSVISAGQGAGEQYF. The CDR3, as DNA: TGCAGCGTTATTAGCGCCGGACAGGGGGCGGGCGAGCAGTACTTC.

V is TRBV6-5 and J is TRBJ1-1; maybe TRBD1 (5 bases). V lost 2 bases and J lost 6, with 19 bases in between. CDR1 MNHEY and CDR2 SVGAGI come from the germline V gene. The CDR3 runs to 16 residues. In nucleotides, the CDR3 is TGTGCCAGCAGTTACAAGGCAGGGAATCGTTTCTCTGAAGCTTTCTTT. Encoded protein: CASSYKAGNRFSEAFF.

This clonotype appeared a few times. The V gene is TRBV18, the J gene TRBJ2-5; 7 bases align to TRBD1. The CDR3 is 13 amino acids. Germline CDR1 KGHSH, CDR2 LQKENI. The J segment lost 2 bases and the V segment lost 7 bases, leaving 4 bases of the junction unmatched. In DNA, the CDR3 is TGTGCCAGCTTACGGGACAGACAAGAGACCCAGTACTTC. This sequence encodes CASLRDRQETQYF. The whole variable domain, remainder taken from reference TRBV18 and TRBJ2-5, is NAGVMQNPRHLVRRRGQEARLRCSPMKGHSHVYWYRQLPEEGLKFMVYLQKENIIDESGMPKERFSAEFPKEGPSILRIQQVVRGDSAAYFCASLRDRQETQYFGPGTRLLVL.

The J gene is TRBJ2-3, the V gene TRBV29-1; D unclear. This CDR3 contains 10 residues. In germline, CDR1 is SQVTM, CDR2 ANQGSEA. V lost 8 bases and J lost 2, with 5 bases in between. Written as DNA, the CDR3 is TGCAGCTCAGACACAGATACGCAGTATTTT. This translates into CSSDTDTQYF.

This clonotype was counted ten times or more. V gene TRBV7-2 combines with J gene TRBJ2-6; D remains unclear. Trimming left V 1 base short and J 2 bases short, with 9 bases between. The V gene's germline CDR1 is SGHTA and CDR2 FQGNSA. The CDR3 has 16 amino acids. The CDR3 DNA is TGTGCCAGCAGCTTAGTAGTCGGAGCTGGGGCCAACGTCCTGACTTTC. It translates to CASSLVVGAGANVLTF.

The J gene is TRBJ2-7, the V gene TRBV7-9; D is unresolved. There are 13 residues in the CDR3. V lost 4 bases, J lost 3 bases, and 10 bases lay in between. In germline, CDR1 is SEHNR, CDR2 FQNEAQ (reference sequence). CDR3 sequence reads: CASSSPNYYEQYF. CDR3 bases: TGTGCCAGCAGCTCCCCAAACTACTACGAGCAGTACTTC.

This clonotype was detected a few times. V usage is TRBV2 and J usage is TRBJ1-2; D unresolved. CDR3 length: 14 amino acids. Germline values: CDR1 SNHLY, CDR2 FYNNEI. V lost 6 bases and J 5 bases, leaving 16 bases between the germline ends. As DNA, the CDR3 is TGTGCCAGCAGATCCCCGGCCCGTCAATATGGCTACACCTTC. Translation: CASRSPARQYGYTF.

This clonotype was found many times. CDR3 residues: CSASLLAGNTDTQYF. CDR3 bases: TGCAGTGCTAGTCTGTTGGCGGGAAATACAGATACGCAGTATTTT. The chain couples TRBV20-1 to TRBJ2-3; D may be TRBD2 (6 bases). The CDR3 consists of 15 residues. Germline assignment: CDR1 DFQATT and CDR2 SNEGSKA (reference sequence). Trimming stripped 3 bases from V and 3 bases from J, with 16 bases between.

The V gene is TRBV20-1, the J gene TRBJ2-5, with D maybe TRBD2 (7 bases). Germline lookup yields CDR1 DFQATT and CDR2 SNEGSKA (reference sequence). The CDR3 is 14 residues long. Trimming took off 6 bases at V and 4 bases at J, with 18 bases between the two ends. The CDR3 DNA follows: TGCAGTGCCTCGGGGGGCAGGGAGGCAGAGACCCAGTACTTC. It encodes CSASGGREAETQYF.

This clonotype was seen repeatedly, ten times or more. The CDR3 nucleotides read TGTGCCAGCAGCTTGATCGTGACAAGCACAGATACGCAGTATTTT. Its protein product is CASSLIVTSTDTQYF. The V call is TRBV5-6, the J call TRBJ2-3; unclear D gene. Germline lookup yields CDR1 SGHDT and CDR2 YYEEEE. The V and J ends lost 1 base and 0 bases respectively, with 9 bases between them. This CDR3 has 15 amino acids.